The clone carrying this T cell receptor (beta chain) came up a few times. Its antigen is currently unknown. CDR3 length: 15 amino acids. V was clipped by 7 bases and J by 6 bases; unmatched bases: 11. Germline loops: CDR1 DFQATT, CDR2 SNEGSKA (reference sequence). A second PCR of 7 to 11 cycles used a sample-barcoded 5' primer and a J-beta primer mix. TCRdb reanalysed the 5' RACE reads using MiXCR and keeps one entry per CDR3 protein. The data hold approximately 670,000 distinct CDR3 sequences, with roughly 41% observed a single time. These data come from a study of blood T cells in healthy people across ages. Whole-study results and caveats: Donors of long life had a larger count of naive CD4+ cells and greater diversity than aged donors.

The rearrangement uses TRBV20-1 and TRBJ2-1; the match to TRBD2 covers 11 bases. The sample taken for sequencing was blood. The receptor was isolated from a man aged 80 or over in good health. Written as DNA, the CDR3 is TGCAGTGTCCCCCGACTAGCGGGGACATCCAATGAGCAGTTCTTC. Protein product: CSVPRLAGTSNEQFF.